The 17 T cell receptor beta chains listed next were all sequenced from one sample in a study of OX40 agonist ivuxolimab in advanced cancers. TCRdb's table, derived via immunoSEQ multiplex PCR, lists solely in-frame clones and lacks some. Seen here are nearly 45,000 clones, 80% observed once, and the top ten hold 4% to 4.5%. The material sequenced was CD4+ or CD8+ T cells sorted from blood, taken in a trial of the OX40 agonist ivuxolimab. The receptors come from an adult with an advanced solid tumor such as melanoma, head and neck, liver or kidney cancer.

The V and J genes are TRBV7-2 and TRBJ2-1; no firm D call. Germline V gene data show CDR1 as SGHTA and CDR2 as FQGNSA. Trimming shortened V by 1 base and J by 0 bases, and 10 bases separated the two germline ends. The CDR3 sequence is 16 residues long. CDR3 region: CASSLELLSSYNEQFF. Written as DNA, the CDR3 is TGTGCCAGCAGCTTAGAACTGCTGAGCTCCTACAATGAGCAGTTCTTC.

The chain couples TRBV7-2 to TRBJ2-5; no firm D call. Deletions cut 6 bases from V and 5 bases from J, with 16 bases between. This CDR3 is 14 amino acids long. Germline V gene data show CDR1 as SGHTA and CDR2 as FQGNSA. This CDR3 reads CASRTNANTETQYF. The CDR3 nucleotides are TGTGCCAGCAGGACCAACGCAAACACGGAGACCCAGTACTTC.

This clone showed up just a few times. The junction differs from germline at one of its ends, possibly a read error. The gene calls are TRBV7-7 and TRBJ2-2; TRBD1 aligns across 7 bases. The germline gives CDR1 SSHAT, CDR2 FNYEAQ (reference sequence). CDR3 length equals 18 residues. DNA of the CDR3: TGTGCTAGCAGCTTAGTCGGCAGGGGGAGAGCGAACACCGGGGAGCTGTTTTTT. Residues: CASSLVGRGRANTGELFF.

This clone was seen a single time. The CDR3 coding sequence is TGTGCCAGCAGTTATCGGGAGGGGGAGCAGTACTTC. Its protein product is CASSYREGEQYF. The chain employs TRBV6-5 and TRBJ2-7, with 8 bases identical to TRBD2. Germline-derived CDR1 and CDR2 are MNHEY and SVGAGI. Unmatched junction bases numbered 2, after V lost 3 bases and J lost 7 bases. This CDR3 comprises 12 residues.

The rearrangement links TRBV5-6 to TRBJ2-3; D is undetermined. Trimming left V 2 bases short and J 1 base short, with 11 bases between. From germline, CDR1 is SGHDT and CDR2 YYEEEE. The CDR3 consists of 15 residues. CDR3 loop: CASSFSPVGTDTQYF. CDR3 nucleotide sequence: TGTGCCAGCAGCTTTTCGCCGGTGGGCACAGATACGCAGTATTTT.

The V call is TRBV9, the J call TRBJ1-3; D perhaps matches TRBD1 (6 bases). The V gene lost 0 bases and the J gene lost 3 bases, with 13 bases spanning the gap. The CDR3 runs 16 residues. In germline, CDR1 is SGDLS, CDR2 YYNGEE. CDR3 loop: CASSVATGIGGNTIYF. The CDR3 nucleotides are TGTGCCAGCAGCGTAGCCACAGGGATAGGTGGAAACACCATATATTTT.

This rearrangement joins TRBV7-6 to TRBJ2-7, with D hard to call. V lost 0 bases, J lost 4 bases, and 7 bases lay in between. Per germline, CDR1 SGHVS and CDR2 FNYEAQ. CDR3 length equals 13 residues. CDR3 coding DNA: TGTGCCAGCAGCTTAGCTACCGGGTACGAGCAGTACTTC. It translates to CASSLATGYEQYF.

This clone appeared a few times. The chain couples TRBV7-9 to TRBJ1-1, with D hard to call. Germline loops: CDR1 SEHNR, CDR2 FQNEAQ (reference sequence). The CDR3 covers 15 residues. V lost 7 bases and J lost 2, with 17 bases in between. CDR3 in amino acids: CASMGAMGDNTEAFF. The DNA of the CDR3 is TGTGCCAGCATGGGAGCGATGGGCGACAACACTGAAGCTTTCTTT.

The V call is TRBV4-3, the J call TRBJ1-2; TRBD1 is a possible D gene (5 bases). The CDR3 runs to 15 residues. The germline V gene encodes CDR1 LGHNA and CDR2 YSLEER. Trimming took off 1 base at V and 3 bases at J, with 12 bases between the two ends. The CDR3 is CASSQVRGADYGYTF. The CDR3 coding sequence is TGCGCCAGCAGCCAAGTAAGGGGCGCGGACTATGGCTACACCTTC.

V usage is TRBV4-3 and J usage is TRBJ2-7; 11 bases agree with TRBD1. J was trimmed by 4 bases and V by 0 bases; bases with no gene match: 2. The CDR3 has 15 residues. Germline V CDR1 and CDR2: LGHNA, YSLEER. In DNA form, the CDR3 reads TGCGCCAGCAGCCAAGAACGGGACAGGGGGTACGAGCAGTACTTC. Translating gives CASSQERDRGYEQYF.

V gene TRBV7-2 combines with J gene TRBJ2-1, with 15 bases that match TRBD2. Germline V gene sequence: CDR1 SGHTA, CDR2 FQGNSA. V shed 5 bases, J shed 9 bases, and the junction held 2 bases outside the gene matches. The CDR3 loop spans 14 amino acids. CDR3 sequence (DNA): TGTGCCAGCAGCCGGACTAGCGGGAGGGTTGAGCAGTTCTTC. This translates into CASSRTSGRVEQFF.

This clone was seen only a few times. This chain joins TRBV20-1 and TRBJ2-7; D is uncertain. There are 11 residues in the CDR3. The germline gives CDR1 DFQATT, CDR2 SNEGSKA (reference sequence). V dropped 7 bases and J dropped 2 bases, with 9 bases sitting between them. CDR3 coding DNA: TGCAGTGTACCGACAACCTACGAGCAGTACTTC. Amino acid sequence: CSVPTTYEQYF.

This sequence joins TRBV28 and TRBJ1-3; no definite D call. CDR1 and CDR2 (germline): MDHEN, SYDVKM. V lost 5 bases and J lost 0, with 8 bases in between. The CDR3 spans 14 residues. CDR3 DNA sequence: TGTGCCAGCAGTGCGACAAACTCTGGAAACACCATATATTTT. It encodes CASSATNSGNTIYF.

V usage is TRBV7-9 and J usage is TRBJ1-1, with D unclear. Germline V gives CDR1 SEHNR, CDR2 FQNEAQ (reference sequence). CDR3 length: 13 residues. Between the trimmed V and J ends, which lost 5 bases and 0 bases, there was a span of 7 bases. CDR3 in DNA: TGTGCCAGCAGCACACAAGTGAACACTGAAGCTTTCTTT. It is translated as CASSTQVNTEAFF.

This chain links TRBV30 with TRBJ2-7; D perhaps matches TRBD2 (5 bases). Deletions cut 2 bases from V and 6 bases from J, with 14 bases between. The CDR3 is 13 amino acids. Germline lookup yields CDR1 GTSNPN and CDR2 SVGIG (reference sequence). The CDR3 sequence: CAWSIGLEAEQYF. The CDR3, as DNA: TGTGCCTGGAGTATCGGGTTGGAGGCCGAGCAGTACTTC.

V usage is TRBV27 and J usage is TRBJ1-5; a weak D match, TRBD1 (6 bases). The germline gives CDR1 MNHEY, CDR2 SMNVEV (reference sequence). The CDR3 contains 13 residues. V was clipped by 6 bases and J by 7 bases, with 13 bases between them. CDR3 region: CASRSGVGQPQHF. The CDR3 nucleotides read TGTGCCAGCAGGTCAGGGGTGGGACAGCCCCAGCATTTT.

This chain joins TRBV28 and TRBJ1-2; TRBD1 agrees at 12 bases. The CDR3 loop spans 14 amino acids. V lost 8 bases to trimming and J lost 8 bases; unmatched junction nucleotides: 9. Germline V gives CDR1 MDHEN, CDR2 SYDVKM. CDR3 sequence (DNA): TGTGCCAGCGGAACCGGGACAGGGGGCCTGGGCTACACCTTC. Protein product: CASGTGTGGLGYTF.